These 3 T cell receptor beta chains share one sample of origin, sequenced in a study of Graves' ophthalmopathy and Graves' hyperthyroidism. Amplification from RNA transcripts yielded the TCR beta CDR3 regions. The first round was an RT-PCR with HTBI primers, and the second round was a multiplex PCR. MiXCR, run by TCRdb on the multiplex PCR reads, gives a single entry per CDR3 protein. The sample lists about 370,000 distinct CDR3 sequences, about 17% seen once, with 2% to 3% in the top ten. Input material: peripheral blood. The receptors here all came from an adult woman with stable Graves' hyperthyroidism.

This clonotype was found a few times. The chain carries TRBV13 and TRBJ2-7; D possibly corresponds to TRBD2 (6 bases). V lost 4 bases to trimming and J lost 3 bases, with 13 bases between them. CDR1 PRHDT and CDR2 FYEKMQ come from the germline V gene (reference sequence). The CDR3 contains 14 residues. DNA for the CDR3: TGTGCCAGCAGCTCCGGGACTGGAATCTACGAGCAGTACTTC. This gives the protein CASSSGTGIYEQYF.

V is TRBV4-1 and J is TRBJ2-7; 9 bases map to TRBD1. The V gene's germline CDR1 is MGHRA and CDR2 YSYEKL. Germline trimming cut 1 base from V and 7 bases from J; bases unmatched to any gene: 14. This CDR3 has 17 residues. CDR3 in DNA: TGCGCCAGCAGCCAAGGAGTTGAAGGTGGACAGGGGAGAGAGCAGTACTTC. It encodes CASSQGVEGGQGREQYF.

This clonotype has a count of ten or more. This chain uses TRBV12-3 or TRBV12-4 with TRBJ2-2, with D possibly TRBD1 on 5 matching bases. V lost 8 bases and J 2 bases, leaving 12 bases between the germline ends. The CDR3 extends over 14 amino acids. The CDR3 sequence: CASGQGVNTGELFF. As DNA, the CDR3 is TGTGCCAGCGGGCAAGGGGTAAACACCGGGGAGCTGTTTTTT.